Listed here are 14 T cell receptor beta chains from one sample, sequenced in a study of T cells after yellow fever vaccination. In TCRdb, the 5' RACE reads were re-called with MiXCR into one record per CDR3 protein. In the table there are more than 15,000 distinct CDR3 sequences, about 4.1% of which are singletons. The source material was PBMCs, either bulk or a sorted T-cell subset (CD4+, CD8+, memory, or dextramer-sorted; not recorded which), sampled 15 days after the yellow fever booster vaccination. These receptor sequences come from a man aged 30 to 39 who received the YFV17D yellow fever vaccine.

This clonotype was counted many times. The V call is TRBV28, the J call TRBJ1-4, with 9 bases identical to TRBD1. The CDR3 spans 19 residues. V gave up 3 bases and J gave up 0 bases; unmatched junction bases: 11. Germline V gene sequence: CDR1 MDHEN, CDR2 SYDVKM. CDR3 nucleotides: TGTGCCAGCAGTTTCTACTCCGGGACAGGGCTTGCAACTAATGAAAAACTGTTTTTT. Protein sequence: CASSFYSGTGLATNEKLFF.

This clonotype occurred many times. Here the CDR3 DNA reads TGTGCCAGCAGTTACGGTTCCCTCCGTTACGAGCAGTACTTC. Residues: CASSYGSLRYEQYF. V usage is TRBV6-2 or TRBV6-3 and J usage is TRBJ2-7; D gene unclear. The CDR3 has 14 residues. Trimming pared 2 bases from V and 4 bases from J, leaving 12 bases between. CDR1 and CDR2 from the germline V gene are MNHEY and SVGEGT.

This clonotype was seen repeatedly, ten times or more. The V and J genes are TRBV21-1 and TRBJ2-7. TRBV21-1 is a pseudogene. The length of the CDR3 is 11 residues. CDR3 DNA: TGTGCCAGCAGCACCTCATACGAGCAGTACTTC. This sequence encodes CASSTSYEQYF.

This clonotype was recorded many times. This sequence joins TRBV5-1 and TRBJ1-1, with D possibly matching TRBD1 (5 bases). The CDR3 runs 14 residues. Germline lookup yields CDR1 SGHRS and CDR2 YFSETQ. V lost 5 bases, J lost 1 base, and 12 bases lay in between. Here the CDR3 reads CASRIVGENTEAFF. CDR3 sequence (DNA): TGCGCCAGCAGGATCGTGGGGGAGAACACTGAAGCTTTCTTT.

There are a few counts of this clonotype. J is TRBJ2-2 and V is TRBV7-9; 9 positions agree with TRBD2. The CDR3 runs to 15 residues. The germline gives CDR1 SEHNR, CDR2 FQNEAQ (reference sequence). Losses at the gene ends were 5 bases for V and 6 bases for J; bases not matched to a gene: 7. This chain's CDR3 is CASSRLAGYAGELFF. CDR3 DNA: TGTGCCAGCAGCCGCCTAGCGGGGTACGCCGGGGAGCTGTTTTTT.

This clonotype showed up many times. The rearrangement links TRBV12-3 or TRBV12-4 to TRBJ2-1; no definite D call. V lost 1 base to trimming and J lost 12 bases, with 7 bases between them. CDR3 size: 11 residues. CDR3 amino acids: CASSLDGRQFF. In DNA, the CDR3 is TGTGCCAGCAGTTTAGATGGTCGGCAGTTCTTC.

This clonotype has at least ten counts. The chain joins TRBV15 to TRBJ2-5; a weak D match, TRBD2 (6 bases). This CDR3 is 13 amino acids long. Germline V lookup: CDR1 LNHNV, CDR2 YYDKDF (reference sequence). V shed 3 bases and J shed 3 bases, with 8 bases lying between them. DNA for the CDR3: TGTGCCACCAGCAGGGAGCGGGAAGAGACCCAGTACTTC. Protein: CATSREREETQYF.

This clonotype has ten or more counts. V usage is TRBV28 and J usage is TRBJ1-2, with D possibly TRBD1 on 5 matching bases. V lost 3 bases and J lost 7, with 12 bases in between. The CDR3 contains 13 residues. Germline CDR1 reads MDHEN; CDR2 reads SYDVKM. The DNA for the CDR3 is TGTGCCAGCAGTTTCAGGGTCGTGGGTGGCTACACCTTC. Translation: CASSFRVVGGYTF.

This clonotype has at least ten counts. The chain is built from TRBV12-3 or TRBV12-4 and TRBJ2-7; the D is unclear. This CDR3 is built from 12 residues. Trimming pared 2 bases from V and 3 bases from J, leaving 5 bases between. In DNA form, the CDR3 reads TGTGCCAGCAGTTTATCTGGCTACGAGCAGTACTTC. Protein: CASSLSGYEQYF.

This clonotype was seen repeatedly, ten times or more. The CDR3 sequence is CASSRLDRDQETQYF. CDR3 sequence (DNA): TGCGCCAGCAGCCGACTTGACAGGGACCAAGAGACCCAGTACTTC. The chain combines TRBV4-3 with TRBJ2-5; 7 positions agree with TRBD1. Germline trimming cut 4 bases from V and 0 bases from J; bases unmatched to any gene: 5. This CDR3 has 15 amino acids. Germline V gene sequence: CDR1 LGHNA, CDR2 YSLEER.

The sample holds many counts of this clonotype. The chain carries TRBV4-3 and TRBJ1-2; 8 positions match TRBD1. The CDR3 is 18 residues long. V shed 1 base and J 7 bases; nucleotides not matched to a gene: 17. The germline CDR1 and CDR2 sequences are LGHNA and YSLEER. Here the CDR3 reads CASSQAATRQGLVSGYTF. CDR3 nucleotides: TGCGCCAGCAGCCAAGCGGCTACCAGACAGGGGCTCGTCTCTGGCTACACCTTC.

This clonotype was seen ten or more times. The chain carries TRBV5-6 and TRBJ2-5; the match to TRBD1 covers 7 bases. Per germline, CDR1 SGHDT and CDR2 YYEEEE. J gave up 2 bases and V 4 bases, and 5 bases lay outside the gene matches. This CDR3 spans 14 amino acids. CDR3 DNA: TGTGCCAGCAGCCCAAGACAGGGTCAAGAGACCCAGTACTTC. It is translated as CASSPRQGQETQYF.

This clonotype rates as medium-sized (0.01 to 0.1%). The chain carries TRBV18 and TRBJ2-2; no firm D call. Trimming took 2 bases from V and 3 from J, leaving 7 bases between them. The CDR3 extends over 14 amino acids. Germline CDR1 KGHSH, CDR2 LQKENI. The CDR3 spells CASSPADYTGELFF. The CDR3 region has the DNA TGTGCCAGCTCACCAGCTGACTACACCGGGGAGCTGTTTTTT.

This clonotype was recorded at least ten times. V usage is TRBV1 and J usage is TRBJ2-3; the D segment call TRBD2 is taken from the table without a DNA check. TRBV1 is noted as a pseudogene. This CDR3 is built from 15 residues. DNA of the CDR3: TGCACCAGCAGCCAAAGGCGGGTCAGCACAGATACGCAGTATTTT. It specifies CTSSQRRVSTDTQYF.